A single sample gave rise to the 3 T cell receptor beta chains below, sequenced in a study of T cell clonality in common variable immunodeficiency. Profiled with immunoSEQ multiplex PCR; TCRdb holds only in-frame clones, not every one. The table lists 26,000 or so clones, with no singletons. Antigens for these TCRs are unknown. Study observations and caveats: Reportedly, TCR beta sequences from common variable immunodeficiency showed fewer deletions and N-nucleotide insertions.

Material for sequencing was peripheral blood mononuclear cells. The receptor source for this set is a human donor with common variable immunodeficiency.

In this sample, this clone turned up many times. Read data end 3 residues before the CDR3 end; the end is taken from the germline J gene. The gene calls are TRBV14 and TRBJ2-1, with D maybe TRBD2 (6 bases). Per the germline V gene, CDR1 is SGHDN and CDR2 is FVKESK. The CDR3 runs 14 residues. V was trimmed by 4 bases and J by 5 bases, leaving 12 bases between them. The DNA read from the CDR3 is TGTGCCAGCAGCCCACTTGGGGGGAACAATGAG. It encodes CASSPLGGNNE. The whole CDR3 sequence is CASSPLGGNNEQFF. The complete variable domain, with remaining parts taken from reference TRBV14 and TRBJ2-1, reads EAGVTQFPSHSVIEKGQTVTLRCDPISGHDNLYWYRRVMGKEIKFLLHFVKESKQDESGMPNNRFLAERTGGTYSTLKVQPAELEDSGVYFCASSPLGGNNEQFFGPGTRLTVL.

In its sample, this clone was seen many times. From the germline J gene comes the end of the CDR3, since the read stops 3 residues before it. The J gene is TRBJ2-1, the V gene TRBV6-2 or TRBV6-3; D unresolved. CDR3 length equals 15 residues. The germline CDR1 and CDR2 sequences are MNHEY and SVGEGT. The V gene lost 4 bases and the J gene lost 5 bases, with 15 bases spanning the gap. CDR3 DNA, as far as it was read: TGTGCCAGCAGTTGGCAGGTCAGTACGAACAATGAG. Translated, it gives CASSWQVSTNNE. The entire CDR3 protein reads CASSWQVSTNNEQFF.

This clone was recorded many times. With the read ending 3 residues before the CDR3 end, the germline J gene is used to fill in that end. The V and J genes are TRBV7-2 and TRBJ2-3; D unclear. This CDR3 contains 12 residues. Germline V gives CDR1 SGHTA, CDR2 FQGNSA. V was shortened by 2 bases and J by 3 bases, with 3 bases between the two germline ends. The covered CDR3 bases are TGTGCCAGCAGCTTATATACAGATACG. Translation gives CASSLYTDT. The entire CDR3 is CASSLYTDTQYF.